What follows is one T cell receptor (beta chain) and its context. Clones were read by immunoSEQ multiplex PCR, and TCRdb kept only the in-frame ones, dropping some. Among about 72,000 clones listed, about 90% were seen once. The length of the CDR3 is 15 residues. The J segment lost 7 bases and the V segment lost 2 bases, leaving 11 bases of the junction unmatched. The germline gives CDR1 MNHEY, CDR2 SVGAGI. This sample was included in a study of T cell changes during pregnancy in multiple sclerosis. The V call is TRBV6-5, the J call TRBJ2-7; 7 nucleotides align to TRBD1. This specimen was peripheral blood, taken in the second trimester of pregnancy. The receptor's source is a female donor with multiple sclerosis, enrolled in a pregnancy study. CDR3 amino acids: CASSYLVGGSLEQYF. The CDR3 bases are TGTGCCAGCAGTTACCTGGTAGGGGGCTCCCTGGAGCAGTACTTC.